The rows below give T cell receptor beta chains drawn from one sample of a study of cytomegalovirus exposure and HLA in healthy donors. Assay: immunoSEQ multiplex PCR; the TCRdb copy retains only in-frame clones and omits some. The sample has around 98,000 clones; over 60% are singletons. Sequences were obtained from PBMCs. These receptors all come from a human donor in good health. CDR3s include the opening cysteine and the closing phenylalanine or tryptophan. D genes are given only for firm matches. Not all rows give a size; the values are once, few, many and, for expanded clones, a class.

CDR3 DNA: TGCGCCAGCGCATACGGGACACCGAACACTGAAGCTTTCTTT
CDR3 protein: CASAYGTPNTEAFF
clone size: NA
J gene: TRBJ1-1
D gene: NA
V gene: TRBV5-1

CDR3 DNA: TGTGCCAGCAGCTTATCGGGACTAGCGTCAGACATTCAGTACTTC
CDR3 protein: CASSLSGLASDIQYF
clone size: NA
J gene: TRBJ2-4
D gene: TRBD2
V gene: TRBV5-4

CDR3 DNA: TGTGCCAGCAGCACTGGGACAGTAAATGAAAAACTGTTTTTT
CDR3 protein: CASSTGTVNEKLFF
clone size: NA
J gene: TRBJ1-4
D gene: TRBD1
V gene: TRBV7-9

CDR3 DNA: TGTGCCAGCAGTTTCGGGACTATTGGCAATGAGCAGTTCTTC
CDR3 protein: CASSFGTIGNEQFF
clone size: NA
J gene: TRBJ2-1
D gene: TRBD2
V gene: TRBV6-5

CDR3 DNA: TGTGCCAGCAGTTCACCCCGGGACAGGGGGAGGCATGAGCAGTTCTTC
CDR3 protein: CASSSPRDRGRHEQFF
clone size: NA
J gene: TRBJ2-1
D gene: TRBD1
V gene: TRBV6-5

CDR3 DNA: TGTGCCAGCAGTCCCCGGGACAGGGGGAGCAATGAGCAGTTCTTC
CDR3 protein: CASSPRDRGSNEQFF
clone size: once
J gene: TRBJ2-1
D gene: TRBD1
V gene: TRBV6-1

CDR3 DNA: TGTGCCATCAAAGAGCGGGAGGGCCGGTTTAATGAGCAGTTCTTC
CDR3 protein: CAIKEREGRFNEQFF
clone size: NA
J gene: TRBJ2-1
D gene: TRBD2
V gene: TRBV10-3

CDR3 DNA: TGTGCCAGCAGTGATCGGACAGGACCAAGCAATCAGCCCCAGCATTTT
CDR3 protein: CASSDRTGPSNQPQHF
clone size: NA
J gene: TRBJ1-5
D gene: TRBD1
V gene: TRBV2

CDR3 DNA: TGTGCCAGCAGCTTACTACAGGGACAGGGGACCGGGGAGCTGTTTTTT
CDR3 protein: CASSLLQGQGTGELFF
clone size: NA
J gene: TRBJ2-2
D gene: TRBD1
V gene: TRBV7-9

CDR3 DNA: TGTGCCAGCAGTTCACAGGGAAGTCAGCCCCAGCATTTT
CDR3 protein: CASSSQGSQPQHF
clone size: NA
J gene: TRBJ1-5
D gene: NA
V gene: TRBV27

CDR3 DNA: TGTGCCAGCAGCGTAGGGACATCCGGGGAGCTGTTTTTT
CDR3 protein: CASSVGTSGELFF
clone size: once
J gene: TRBJ2-2
D gene: NA
V gene: TRBV9

CDR3 DNA: TGTGCCATCAGTCCCGGGACAGGAATCTATGGCTACACCTTC
CDR3 protein: CAISPGTGIYGYTF
clone size: once
J gene: TRBJ1-2
D gene: TRBD1
V gene: TRBV10-3

CDR3 DNA: TGTGCCAGCAGCTTGGAGGGGACAGGGGGCGCGGACGAGCAGTACTTC
CDR3 protein: CASSLEGTGGADEQYF
clone size: NA
J gene: TRBJ2-7
D gene: TRBD1
V gene: TRBV5-6

CDR3 DNA: TGCGCCAGCTCCCTCGCGGGCGCGGAGACCGGGGAGCTGTTTTTT
CDR3 protein: CASSLAGAETGELFF
clone size: NA
J gene: TRBJ2-2
D gene: NA
V gene: TRBV10-2

CDR3 DNA: TGTGCCAGCAGTTACTCGCGAAACACTGAAGCTTTCTTT
CDR3 protein: CASSYSRNTEAFF
clone size: NA
J gene: TRBJ1-1
D gene: NA
V gene: TRBV6-5

CDR3 DNA: TGTGCCAGTAGTACCACCACCAGACAGGAATATCAGCCCCAGCATTTT
CDR3 protein: CASSTTTRQEYQPQHF
clone size: NA
J gene: TRBJ1-5
D gene: NA
V gene: TRBV19

CDR3 DNA: TGTGCCTGGAGTGTAGGCGGGAGGGGTAGTGAGCAGTTCTTC
CDR3 protein: CAWSVGGRGSEQFF
clone size: NA
J gene: TRBJ2-1
D gene: TRBD2
V gene: TRBV30

CDR3 DNA: TGCGCCAGCAGCCGCGCCCCAGCGCGCCAGTCCACTGAAGCTTTCTTT
CDR3 protein: CASSRAPARQSTEAFF
clone size: NA
J gene: TRBJ1-1
D gene: NA
V gene: TRBV5-1

CDR3 DNA: TGTGCCAGCAGTCCTTACTACGAGCAGTACTTC
CDR3 protein: CASSPYYEQYF
clone size: NA
J gene: TRBJ2-7
D gene: NA
V gene: TRBV6-5

CDR3 DNA: TGCGCCAGCAGCTTGGGTCCGTGGGACAGGGGGCCTACAGATACGCAGTATTTT
CDR3 protein: CASSLGPWDRGPTDTQYF
clone size: NA
J gene: TRBJ2-3
D gene: TRBD1
V gene: TRBV5-1

CDR3 DNA: TGTGCTAGTGGTTTAAGAGACAATGAGCAGTTCTTC
CDR3 protein: CASGLRDNEQFF
clone size: NA
J gene: TRBJ2-1
D gene: NA
V gene: TRBV12-5

CDR3 DNA: TGCGCCAGCGCCACTAGCGGGAGCCCCTACAATGAGCAGTTCTTC
CDR3 protein: CASATSGSPYNEQFF
clone size: NA
J gene: TRBJ2-1
D gene: TRBD2
V gene: TRBV5-1

CDR3 DNA: TGTGCCAGCAGTCCTGACAGGGCTTCCTACGAGCAGTACTTC
CDR3 protein: CASSPDRASYEQYF
clone size: once
J gene: TRBJ2-7
D gene: TRBD1
V gene: TRBV5-8

CDR3 DNA: TGTGCCAGCAGCTTAGTAGGACAGGGGGCCTACGAGCAGTACTTC
CDR3 protein: CASSLVGQGAYEQYF
clone size: NA
J gene: TRBJ2-7
D gene: TRBD1
V gene: TRBV7-2

CDR3 DNA: TGCGCCAGCACGAATCCCACAGGGCGTGGGGCTGGGGCCAACGTCCTGACTTTC
CDR3 protein: CASTNPTGRGAGANVLTF
clone size: NA
J gene: TRBJ2-6
D gene: NA
V gene: TRBV5-1

CDR3 DNA: TGTGCCATCAGTGTAGCGGGATTGACGGATACGCAGTATTTT
CDR3 protein: CAISVAGLTDTQYF
clone size: NA
J gene: TRBJ2-3
D gene: TRBD2
V gene: TRBV10-3

CDR3 DNA: TGTGCCTGGAGTGGGGACAGGGGGTTTTCACCCCTCCACTTT
CDR3 protein: CAWSGDRGFSPLHF
clone size: NA
J gene: TRBJ1-6
D gene: TRBD1
V gene: TRBV30

CDR3 DNA: TGTGCCAGCAGCTTAGTGGCAAAATACTACGAGCAGTACTTC
CDR3 protein: CASSLVAKYYEQYF
clone size: NA
J gene: TRBJ2-7
D gene: NA
V gene: TRBV11-2

CDR3 DNA: TGTGCCAGCAGTGAAACGGTTACCGCCTTATATGGCTACACCTTC
CDR3 protein: CASSETVTALYGYTF
clone size: NA
J gene: TRBJ1-2
D gene: NA
V gene: TRBV2

CDR3 DNA: TGCAGCCCCAGCCGGGGGGTGAACACTGAAGCTTTCTTT
CDR3 protein: CSPSRGVNTEAFF
clone size: NA
J gene: TRBJ1-1
D gene: NA
V gene: TRBV29-1

CDR3 DNA: TGTGCCAGCAGCCTCAGGGTTGGCTACACCTTC
CDR3 protein: CASSLRVGYTF
clone size: NA
J gene: TRBJ1-2
D gene: NA
V gene: TRBV5-8

CDR3 DNA: TGTGCCAGTAGTCTTGGACAGGGGGCCACCATATATTTT
CDR3 protein: CASSLGQGATIYF
clone size: NA
J gene: TRBJ1-3
D gene: TRBD1
V gene: TRBV19

CDR3 DNA: TGCAGCGGGGCGACAGATACGCAGTATTTT
CDR3 protein: CSGATDTQYF
clone size: NA
J gene: TRBJ2-3
D gene: NA
V gene: TRBV29-1

CDR3 DNA: TGTGCCAGCCGAGTCACAGGCGGTGGGAACACCGGGGAGCTGTTTTTT
CDR3 protein: CASRVTGGGNTGELFF
clone size: NA
J gene: TRBJ2-2
D gene: NA
V gene: TRBV25-1

CDR3 DNA: TGCGCCAGCAGCTGGGGGTTAGCGGGCACTGATACGCAGTATTTT
CDR3 protein: CASSWGLAGTDTQYF
clone size: NA
J gene: TRBJ2-3
D gene: TRBD2
V gene: TRBV5-1

CDR3 DNA: TGTGCCACCAGCAGGGACTACGACAGGGACCAGCCCCAGCATTTT
CDR3 protein: CATSRDYDRDQPQHF
clone size: NA
J gene: TRBJ1-5
D gene: TRBD1
V gene: TRBV15

CDR3 DNA: TGTGCCAGCAGCCAAGATTTAAACTATGGCTACACCTTC
CDR3 protein: CASSQDLNYGYTF
clone size: NA
J gene: TRBJ1-2
D gene: NA
V gene: TRBV14

CDR3 DNA: TGCAGCGTGCCCCGGGCTAGCGGGAACATTTTCAGCTCCTACAATGAGCAGTTCTTC
CDR3 protein: CSVPRASGNIFSSYNEQFF
clone size: NA
J gene: TRBJ2-1
D gene: TRBD2
V gene: TRBV29-1

CDR3 DNA: TGCGCCAGCAGCCAAGATCTGGGTCACAGCTATGGCTACCCCTTC
CDR3 protein: CASSQDLGHSYGYPF
clone size: NA
J gene: TRBJ1-2
D gene: NA
V gene: TRBV4-1

CDR3 DNA: TGTGCCAGCAGTTACGACAGGGCTATGCCCCAGCATTTT
CDR3 protein: CASSYDRAMPQHF
clone size: NA
J gene: TRBJ1-5
D gene: TRBD1
V gene: TRBV6-5

CDR3 DNA: TGCGCCAGCAGCCCGCCGGGGACAGGGAAGGAGTCACCCCTCCACTTT
CDR3 protein: CASSPPGTGKESPLHF
clone size: NA
J gene: TRBJ1-6
D gene: TRBD1
V gene: TRBV5-1